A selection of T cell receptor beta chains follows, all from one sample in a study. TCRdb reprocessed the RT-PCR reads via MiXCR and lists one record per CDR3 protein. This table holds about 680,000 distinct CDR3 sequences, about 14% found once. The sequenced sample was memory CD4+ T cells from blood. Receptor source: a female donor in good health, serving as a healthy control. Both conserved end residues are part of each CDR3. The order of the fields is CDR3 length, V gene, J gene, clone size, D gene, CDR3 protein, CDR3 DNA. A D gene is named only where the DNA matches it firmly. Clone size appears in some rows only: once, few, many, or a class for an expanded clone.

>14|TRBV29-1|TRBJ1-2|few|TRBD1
CSVDQGQSNYGYTF
TGCAGCGTCGACCAGGGACAGTCTAACTATGGCTACACCTTC
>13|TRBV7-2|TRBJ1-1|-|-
CASSQSEDTEAFF
TGTGCCAGCAGCCAATCGGAGGACACTGAAGCTTTCTTT
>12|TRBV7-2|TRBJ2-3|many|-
CASSLGGYTQYF
TGTGCCAGCAGCTTAGGGGGTTATACGCAGTATTTT
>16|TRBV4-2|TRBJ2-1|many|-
CASSPGGSFLDNEQFF
TGTGCCAGCAGCCCAGGAGGGAGCTTCTTGGACAATGAGCAGTTCTTC
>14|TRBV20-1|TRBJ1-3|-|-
CSAPLGGYGNTIYF
TGCAGTGCTCCGTTAGGGGGGTACGGAAACACCATATATTTT
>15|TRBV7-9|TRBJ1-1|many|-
CASSLSTGFNTEAFF
TGTGCCAGCAGCTTATCTACAGGGTTCAACACTGAAGCTTTCTTT
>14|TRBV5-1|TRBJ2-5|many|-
CASSLNGNQETQYF
TGCGCCAGCAGCTTAAATGGGAATCAAGAGACCCAGTACTTC
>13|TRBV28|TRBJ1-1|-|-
CASRSLQNTEAFF
TGTGCCAGCAGGTCCCTCCAGAACACTGAAGCTTTCTTT
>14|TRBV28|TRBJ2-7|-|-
CASSFVGGSHEQYF
TGTGCCAGCAGTTTCGTGGGGGGTAGCCACGAGCAGTACTTC
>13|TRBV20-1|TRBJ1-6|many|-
CSARGTANSPLHF
TGCAGTGCTAGAGGGACAGCTAATTCACCCCTCCACTTT
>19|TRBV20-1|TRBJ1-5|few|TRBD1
CSARDLRTGGAEGNQPQHF
TGCAGTGCTAGAGATCTTCGGACAGGGGGCGCGGAGGGCAATCAGCCCCAGCATTTT
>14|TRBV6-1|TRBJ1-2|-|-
CASSEALTPYGYTF
TGTGCCAGCAGTGAAGCGCTGACACCTTATGGCTACACCTTC
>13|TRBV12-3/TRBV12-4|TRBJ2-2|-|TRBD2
CASGRGGSGELFF
TGTGCCAGCGGGCGGGGGGGATCCGGGGAGCTGTTTTTT
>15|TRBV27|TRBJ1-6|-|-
CASSPRTDPNSPLHF
TGTGCCAGCAGTCCCCGGACAGATCCCAATTCACCCCTCCACTTT
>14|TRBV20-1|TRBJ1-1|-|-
CSASNRLMNTEAFF
TGCAGTGCTAGCAACAGACTAATGAACACTGAAGCTTTCTTT
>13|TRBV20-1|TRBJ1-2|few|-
CSATPGLTFGYTF
TGCAGTGCCACTCCGGGACTGACCTTCGGCTACACCTTC
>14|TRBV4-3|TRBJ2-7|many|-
CASSQRTESYEQYF
TGCGCCAGCAGCCAGAGGACAGAGTCCTACGAGCAGTACTTC
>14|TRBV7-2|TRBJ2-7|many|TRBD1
CASSWSGQGGEQYF
TGTGCCAGCAGCTGGTCCGGACAGGGAGGCGAGCAGTACTTC
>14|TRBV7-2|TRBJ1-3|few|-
CASSLSQGGNTIYF
TGTGCCAGCAGCCTCAGCCAGGGAGGAAACACCATATATTTT
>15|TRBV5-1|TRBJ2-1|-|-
CASSPGHGWDNEQFF
TGCGCCAGCAGTCCCGGACACGGATGGGACAATGAGCAGTTCTTC
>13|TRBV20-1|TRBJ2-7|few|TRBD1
CSASDQGAREQYF
TGCAGTGCTAGTGATCAGGGGGCGCGTGAGCAGTACTTC
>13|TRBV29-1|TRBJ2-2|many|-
CSAQEGEPGELFF
TGCAGCGCACAGGAAGGTGAACCCGGGGAGCTGTTTTTT
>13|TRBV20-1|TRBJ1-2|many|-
CSARTPLEEGYTF
TGCAGTGCTAGGACCCCCCTGGAAGAAGGCTACACCTTC
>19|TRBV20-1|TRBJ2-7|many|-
CSAIPPGQSVSSGSYEQYF
TGCAGTGCTATACCTCCTGGACAGTCGGTCTCGTCCGGCTCCTACGAGCAGTACTTC
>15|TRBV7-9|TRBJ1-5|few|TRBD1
CASSLNRDSHQPQHF
TGTGCCAGCAGCCTCAACCGGGACAGTCATCAGCCCCAGCATTTT
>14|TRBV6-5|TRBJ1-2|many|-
CASSYGGGQWGYTF
TGTGCCAGCAGTTACGGGGGGGGTCAGTGGGGCTACACCTTC
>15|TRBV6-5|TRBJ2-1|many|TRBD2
CASSPAAGGRGEQFF
TGTGCCAGCAGCCCCGCGGCGGGGGGGCGCGGTGAGCAGTTCTTC
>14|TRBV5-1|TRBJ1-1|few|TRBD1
CASSQGQGRTEAFF
TGCGCCAGCAGCCAGGGACAGGGTCGTACTGAAGCTTTCTTT
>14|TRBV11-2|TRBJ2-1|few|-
CASSFVRVRNEQFF
TGTGCCAGCAGCTTCGTACGGGTCCGCAATGAGCAGTTCTTC
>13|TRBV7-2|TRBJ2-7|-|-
CASATRDGYEQYF
TGTGCCAGCGCCACCCGGGACGGATACGAGCAGTACTTC
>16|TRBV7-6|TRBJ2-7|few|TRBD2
CASSLGMREGRDEQYF
TGTGCCAGCAGCTTGGGTATGCGGGAGGGCCGAGACGAGCAGTACTTC
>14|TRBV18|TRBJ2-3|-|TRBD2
CASQRTSGPNPQYF
TGTGCCAGCCAAAGGACTAGCGGGCCAAATCCGCAGTATTTT
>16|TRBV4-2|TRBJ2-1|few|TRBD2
CASSQASTSAYNEQFF
TGTGCCAGCAGCCAGGCCAGCACTAGCGCCTACAATGAGCAGTTCTTC
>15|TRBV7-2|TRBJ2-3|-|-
CASSLDSASTDTQYF
TGTGCCAGCAGCTTAGATTCAGCCAGCACAGATACGCAGTATTTT
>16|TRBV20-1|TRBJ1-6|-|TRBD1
CSARDSGQGSNSPLHF
TGCAGTGCTAGGGATTCCGGACAGGGTTCGAATTCACCCCTCCACTTT
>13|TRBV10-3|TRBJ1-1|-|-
CAISDRGGNEAFF
TGTGCCATCAGTGACAGGGGCGGGAATGAAGCTTTCTTT
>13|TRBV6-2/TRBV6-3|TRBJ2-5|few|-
CASSYSIRETQYF
TGTGCCAGCAGTTACTCGATTCGGGAGACCCAGTACTTC
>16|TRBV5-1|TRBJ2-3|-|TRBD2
CASSPLGRGGPDTQYF
TGCGCCAGCAGCCCCCTGGGGCGGGGGGGTCCGGATACGCAGTATTTT
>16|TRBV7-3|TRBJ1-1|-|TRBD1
CASSRNPGQGYTEAFF
TGTGCCAGCAGCAGAAACCCGGGACAGGGGTACACTGAAGCTTTCTTT
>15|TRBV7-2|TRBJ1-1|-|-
CASSQRNGGNTEAFF
TGTGCCAGCAGCCAGCGAAATGGGGGGAACACTGAAGCTTTCTTT
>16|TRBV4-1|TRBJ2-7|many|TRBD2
CASSQGTSGSSYEQYF
TGCGCCAGCAGCCAGGGGACTAGCGGGAGCTCCTACGAGCAGTACTTC
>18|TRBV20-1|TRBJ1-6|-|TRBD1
CSASSPGQASSYNSPLHF
TGCAGTGCTAGCAGCCCGGGACAGGCGAGCTCCTATAATTCACCCCTCCACTTT
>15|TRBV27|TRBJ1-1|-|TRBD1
CASRYDRGRATEAFF
TGTGCCAGCAGATACGACAGGGGACGCGCCACTGAAGCTTTCTTT
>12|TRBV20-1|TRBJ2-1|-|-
CSAYGESNEQFF
TGCAGTGCCTACGGGGAGAGTAATGAGCAGTTCTTC
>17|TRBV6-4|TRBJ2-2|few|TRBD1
CASSPFQGQGAGGELFF
TGTGCCAGCAGTCCGTTCCAGGGACAGGGGGCTGGCGGGGAGCTGTTTTTT
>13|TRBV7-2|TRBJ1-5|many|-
CASSLQPHQPQHF
TGTGCCAGCAGCTTACAGCCCCATCAGCCCCAGCATTTT
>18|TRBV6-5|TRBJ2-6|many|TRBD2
CASSGTSGKSSGANVLTF
TGTGCCAGCAGTGGGACTAGCGGGAAAAGCTCTGGGGCCAACGTCCTGACTTTC
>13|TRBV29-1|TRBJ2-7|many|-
CSVGSRDRYEQYF
TGCAGCGTTGGGTCCAGGGATCGCTACGAGCAGTACTTC
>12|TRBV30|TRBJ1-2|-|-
CAWSLPGYGYTF
TGTGCCTGGAGTTTGCCGGGCTATGGCTACACCTTC
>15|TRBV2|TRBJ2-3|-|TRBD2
CASSGRGEVGDTQYF
TGTGCCAGCAGCGGCCGGGGGGAGGTTGGAGATACGCAGTATTTT
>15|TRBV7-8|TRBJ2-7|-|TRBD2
CASRGASGPSYEQYF
TGTGCCAGCAGAGGGGCTAGCGGGCCTTCTTACGAGCAGTACTTC
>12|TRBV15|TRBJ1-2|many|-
CATSPGDYGYTF
TGTGCCACCAGCCCAGGGGACTATGGCTACACCTTC
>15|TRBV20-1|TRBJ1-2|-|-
CSAPTPTGASYGYTF
TGCAGTGCCCCAACCCCGACAGGAGCATCGTATGGCTACACCTTC